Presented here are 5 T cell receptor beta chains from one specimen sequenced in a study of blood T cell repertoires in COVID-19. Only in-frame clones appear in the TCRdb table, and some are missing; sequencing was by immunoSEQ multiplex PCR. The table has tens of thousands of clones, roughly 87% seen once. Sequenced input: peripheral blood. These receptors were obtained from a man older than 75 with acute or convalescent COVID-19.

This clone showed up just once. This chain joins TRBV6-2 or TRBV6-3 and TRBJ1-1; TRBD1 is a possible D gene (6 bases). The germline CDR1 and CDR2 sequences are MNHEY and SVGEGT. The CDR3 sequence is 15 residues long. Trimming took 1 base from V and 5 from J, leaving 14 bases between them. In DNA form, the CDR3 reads TGTGCCAGCAGTTACTGGGGGGGGCGTCAAACTGAAGCTTTCTTT. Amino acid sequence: CASSYWGGRQTEAFF.

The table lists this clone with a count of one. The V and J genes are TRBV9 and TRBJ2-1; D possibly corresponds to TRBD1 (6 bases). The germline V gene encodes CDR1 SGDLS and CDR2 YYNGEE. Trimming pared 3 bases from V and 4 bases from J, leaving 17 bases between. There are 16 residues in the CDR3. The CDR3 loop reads CASSEYNRVAYNEQFF. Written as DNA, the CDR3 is TGTGCCAGCAGCGAATATAACAGGGTCGCGTACAATGAGCAGTTCTTC.

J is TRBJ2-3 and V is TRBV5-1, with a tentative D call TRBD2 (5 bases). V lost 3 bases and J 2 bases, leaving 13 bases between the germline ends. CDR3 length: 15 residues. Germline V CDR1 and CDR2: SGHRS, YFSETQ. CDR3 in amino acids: CASSSTSRATDTQYF. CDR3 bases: TGCGCCAGCAGCTCAACTTCGCGGGCCACAGATACGCAGTATTTT.

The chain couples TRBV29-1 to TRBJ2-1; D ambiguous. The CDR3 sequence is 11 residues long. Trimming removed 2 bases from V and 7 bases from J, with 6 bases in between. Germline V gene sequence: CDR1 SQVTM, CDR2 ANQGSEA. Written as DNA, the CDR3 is TGCAGCGTTGAATCCAGGAATGAGCAGTTCTTC. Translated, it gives CSVESRNEQFF.

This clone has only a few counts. The DNA for the CDR3 is TGTGCCATCAGTGAGTCGCGGGAATTGGGGCGTTCACCCCTCCACTTT. Amino acid sequence: CAISESRELGRSPLHF. The V call is TRBV10-3, the J call TRBJ1-6; D might be TRBD1 (5 bases). With 0 bases removed from V and 9 bases from J, the gap between germline ends came to 15 bases. CDR1 is ENHRY, CDR2 SYGVKD, per germline. This CDR3 has 16 amino acids.